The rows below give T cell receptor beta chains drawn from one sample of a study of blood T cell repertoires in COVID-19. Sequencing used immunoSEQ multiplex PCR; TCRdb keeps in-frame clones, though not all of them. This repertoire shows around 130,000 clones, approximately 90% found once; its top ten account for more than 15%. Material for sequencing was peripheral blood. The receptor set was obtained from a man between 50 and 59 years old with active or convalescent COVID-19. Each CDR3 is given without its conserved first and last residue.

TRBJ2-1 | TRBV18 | ASSPPAGNEQF
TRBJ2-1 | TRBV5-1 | ASSLGQGSYNEQF
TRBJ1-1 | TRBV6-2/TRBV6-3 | ASSYSILLTGNMNTEAF
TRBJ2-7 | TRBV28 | ASSQGQRATSISYEQY
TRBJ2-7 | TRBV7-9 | ASSLQREIAYEQY
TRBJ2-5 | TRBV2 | ASSAGVGETQY
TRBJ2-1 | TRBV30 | AWSVQSPYNEQF
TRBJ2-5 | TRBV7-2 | ASSLVQAGGGETQY
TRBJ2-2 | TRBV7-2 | ASSLGGRGARTGELF
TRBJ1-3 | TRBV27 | ASSLTRRAGPGNTIY
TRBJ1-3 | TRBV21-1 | ASSIRGNSGNTIY
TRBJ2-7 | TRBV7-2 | ASSPELRSASYEQY
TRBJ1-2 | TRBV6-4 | ASSRDRGPGGYT
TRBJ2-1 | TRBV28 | ATLNAGEGGNEQF
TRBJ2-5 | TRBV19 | ASSINPTGGVQETQY
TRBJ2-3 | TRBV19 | ASRTTGRGTDTQY
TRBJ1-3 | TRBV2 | ASRMGQGGNTIY
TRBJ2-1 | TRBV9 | ASSVAQGSYNEQF
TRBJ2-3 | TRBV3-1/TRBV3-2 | ASSQDGGRVRDTQY
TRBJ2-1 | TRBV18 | ASSGQGISYNEQF
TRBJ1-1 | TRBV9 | ASSTLGLARGSTEAF
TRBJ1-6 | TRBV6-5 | ASSAIQERSPLH
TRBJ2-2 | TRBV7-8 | ASSLATGPNTGELF
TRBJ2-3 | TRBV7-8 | ASSPPGLAGGDTQY
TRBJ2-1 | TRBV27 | ASSPRTGTMNEQF
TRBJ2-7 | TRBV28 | ASSSRTSGSLYEQY
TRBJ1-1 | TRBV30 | AWTDRGREEAF
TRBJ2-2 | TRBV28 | ASSSRGELF
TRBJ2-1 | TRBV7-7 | ASSYRMTTGVNEQF
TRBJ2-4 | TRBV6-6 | ASRPLTSGRNIQY
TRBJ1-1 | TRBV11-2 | ASTHLQAWDTEAF
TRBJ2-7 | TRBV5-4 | ASSFGAAYEQY
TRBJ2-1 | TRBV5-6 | ASSLASGRYNEQF
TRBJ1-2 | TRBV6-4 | ASSEQPDRFVGYT
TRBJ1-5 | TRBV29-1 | SVGPGGNQPQH
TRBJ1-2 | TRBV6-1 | ASSEEGTNYGYT
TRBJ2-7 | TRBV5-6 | ASSLMGTGYEQY
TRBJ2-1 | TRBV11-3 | ASSLRGRAYNEQF
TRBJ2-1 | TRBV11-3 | ASSASTLAGEQF
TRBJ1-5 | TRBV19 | ASSIRAGNNQPQH